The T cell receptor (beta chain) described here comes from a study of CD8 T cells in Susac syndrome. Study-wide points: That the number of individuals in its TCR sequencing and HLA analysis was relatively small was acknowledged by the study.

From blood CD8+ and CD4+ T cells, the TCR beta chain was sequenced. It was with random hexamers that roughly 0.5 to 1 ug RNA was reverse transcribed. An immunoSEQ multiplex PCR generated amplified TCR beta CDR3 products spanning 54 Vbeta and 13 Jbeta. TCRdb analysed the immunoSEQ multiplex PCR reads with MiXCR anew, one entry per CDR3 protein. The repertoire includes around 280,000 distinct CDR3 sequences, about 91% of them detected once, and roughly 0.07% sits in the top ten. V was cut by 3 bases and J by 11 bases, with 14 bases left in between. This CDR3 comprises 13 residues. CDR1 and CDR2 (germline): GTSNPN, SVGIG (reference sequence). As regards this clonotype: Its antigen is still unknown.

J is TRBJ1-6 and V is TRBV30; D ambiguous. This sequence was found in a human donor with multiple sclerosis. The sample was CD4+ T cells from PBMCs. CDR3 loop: CAWSPSLGPPLHF. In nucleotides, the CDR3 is TGTGCCTGGAGCCCCTCCCTCGGCCCACCCCTCCACTTT. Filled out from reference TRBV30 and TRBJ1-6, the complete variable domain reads SQTIHQWPATLVQPVGSPLSLECTVEGTSNPNLYWYRQAAGRGLQLLFYSVGIGQISSEVPQNLSASRPQDRQFILSSKKLLLSDSGFYLCAWSPSLGPPLHFGNGTRLTVT.